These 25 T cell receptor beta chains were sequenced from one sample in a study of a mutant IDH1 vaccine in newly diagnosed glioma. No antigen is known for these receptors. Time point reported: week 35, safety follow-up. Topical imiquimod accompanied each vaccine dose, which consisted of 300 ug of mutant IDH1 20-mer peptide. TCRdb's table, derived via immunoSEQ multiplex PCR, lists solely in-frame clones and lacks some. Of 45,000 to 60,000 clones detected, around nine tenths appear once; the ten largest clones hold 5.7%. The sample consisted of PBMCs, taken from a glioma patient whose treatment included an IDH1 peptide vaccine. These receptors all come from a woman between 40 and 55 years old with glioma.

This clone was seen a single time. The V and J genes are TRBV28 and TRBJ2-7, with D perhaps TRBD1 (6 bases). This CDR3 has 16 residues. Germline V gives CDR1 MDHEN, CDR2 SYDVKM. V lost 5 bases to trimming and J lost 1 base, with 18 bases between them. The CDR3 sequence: CASSTPADSGSYEQYF. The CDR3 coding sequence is TGTGCCAGCAGTACGCCGGCGGACAGTGGATCCTACGAGCAGTACTTC.

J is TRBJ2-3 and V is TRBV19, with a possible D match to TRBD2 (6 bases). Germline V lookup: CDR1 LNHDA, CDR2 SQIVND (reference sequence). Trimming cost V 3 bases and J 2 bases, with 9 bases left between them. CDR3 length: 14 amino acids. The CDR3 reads CASSIQRVTDTQYF. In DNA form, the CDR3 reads TGTGCCAGTAGTATCCAGCGGGTCACAGATACGCAGTATTTT.

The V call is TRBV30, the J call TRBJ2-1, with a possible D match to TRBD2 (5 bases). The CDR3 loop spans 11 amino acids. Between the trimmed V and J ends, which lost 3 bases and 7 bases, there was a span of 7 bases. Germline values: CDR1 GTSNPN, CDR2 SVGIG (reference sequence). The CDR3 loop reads CAWRSGNEQFF. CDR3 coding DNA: TGTGCCTGGAGATCGGGAAATGAGCAGTTCTTC.

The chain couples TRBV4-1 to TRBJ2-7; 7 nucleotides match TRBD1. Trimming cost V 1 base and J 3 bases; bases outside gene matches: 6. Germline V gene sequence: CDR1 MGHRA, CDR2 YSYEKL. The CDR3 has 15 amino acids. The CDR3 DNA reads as TGCGCCAGCAGCCAAGTCACAGGGGTCTACTACGAGCAGTACTTC. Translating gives CASSQVTGVYYEQYF.

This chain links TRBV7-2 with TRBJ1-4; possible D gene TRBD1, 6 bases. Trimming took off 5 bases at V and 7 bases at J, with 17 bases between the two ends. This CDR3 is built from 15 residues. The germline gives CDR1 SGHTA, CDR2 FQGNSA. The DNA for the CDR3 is TGTGCCAGCAGCCTGGGTGGGGGGGCAGGTGAAAAACTGTTTTTT. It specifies CASSLGGGAGEKLFF.

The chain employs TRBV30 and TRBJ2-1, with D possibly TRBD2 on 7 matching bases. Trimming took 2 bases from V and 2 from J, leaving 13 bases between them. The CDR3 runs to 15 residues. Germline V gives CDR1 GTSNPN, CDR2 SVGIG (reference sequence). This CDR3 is CAWSRGAATYNEQFF. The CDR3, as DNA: TGTGCCTGGAGTCGGGGGGCGGCCACCTACAATGAGCAGTTCTTC.

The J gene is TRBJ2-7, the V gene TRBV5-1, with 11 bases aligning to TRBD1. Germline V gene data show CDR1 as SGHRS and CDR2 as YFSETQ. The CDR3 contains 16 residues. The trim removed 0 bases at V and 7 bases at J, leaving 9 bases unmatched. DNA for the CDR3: TGCGCCAGCAGCTTGGCCGGGACAGGGGGTTTTGGTGAGCAGTACTTC. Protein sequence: CASSLAGTGGFGEQYF.

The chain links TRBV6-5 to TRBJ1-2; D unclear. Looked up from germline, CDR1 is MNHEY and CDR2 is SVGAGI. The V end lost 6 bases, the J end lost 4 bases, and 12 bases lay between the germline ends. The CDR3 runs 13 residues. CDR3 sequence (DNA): TGTGCCAGCAGAACGACGGTGTCCTATGGCTACACCTTC. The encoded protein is CASRTTVSYGYTF.

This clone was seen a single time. The CDR3: CASSFDSEETQYF. The CDR3 DNA follows: TGTGCCAGCAGCTTCGACAGTGAAGAGACCCAGTACTTC. V is TRBV5-8 and J is TRBJ2-5; D perhaps matches TRBD1 (5 bases). The CDR3 runs to 13 residues. The V and J ends lost 2 bases and 3 bases respectively, with 8 bases between them. Germline loops: CDR1 SGHTS, CDR2 YDEGEE.

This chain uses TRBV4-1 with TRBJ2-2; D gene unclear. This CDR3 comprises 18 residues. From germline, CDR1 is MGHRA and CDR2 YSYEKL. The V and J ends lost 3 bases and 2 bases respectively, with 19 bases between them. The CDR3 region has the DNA TGCGCCAGCAGCCATGATCATGAGCTGGTTTCAAACACCGGGGAGCTGTTTTTT. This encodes CASSHDHELVSNTGELFF.

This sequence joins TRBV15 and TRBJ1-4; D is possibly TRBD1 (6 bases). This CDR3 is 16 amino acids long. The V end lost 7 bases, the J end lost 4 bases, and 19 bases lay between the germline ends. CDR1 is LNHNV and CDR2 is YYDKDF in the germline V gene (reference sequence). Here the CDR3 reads CATTPPGAGDNEKLFF. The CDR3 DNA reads TGTGCCACCACCCCACCCGGTGCAGGGGATAATGAAAAACTGTTTTTT.

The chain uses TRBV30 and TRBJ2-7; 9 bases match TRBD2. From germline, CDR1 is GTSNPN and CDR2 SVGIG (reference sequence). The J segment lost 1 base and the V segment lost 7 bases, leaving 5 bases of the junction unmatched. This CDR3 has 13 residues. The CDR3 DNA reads TGTGCCTCTACGGGACTAGCATCCTACGAGCAGTACTTC. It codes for CASTGLASYEQYF. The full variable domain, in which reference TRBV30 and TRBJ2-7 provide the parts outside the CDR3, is SQTIHQWPATLVQPVGSPLSLECTVEGTSNPNLYWYRQAAGRGLQLLFYSVGIGQISSEVPQNLSASRPQDRQFILSSKKLLLSDSGFYLCASTGLASYEQYFGPGTRLTVT.

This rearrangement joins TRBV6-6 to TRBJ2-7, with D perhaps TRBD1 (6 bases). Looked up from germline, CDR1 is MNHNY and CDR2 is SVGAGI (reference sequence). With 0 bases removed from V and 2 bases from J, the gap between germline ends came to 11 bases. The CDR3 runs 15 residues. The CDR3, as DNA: TGTGCCAGCAGTTACTCGGGGGCTGACGCCTACGAGCAGTACTTC. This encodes CASSYSGADAYEQYF.

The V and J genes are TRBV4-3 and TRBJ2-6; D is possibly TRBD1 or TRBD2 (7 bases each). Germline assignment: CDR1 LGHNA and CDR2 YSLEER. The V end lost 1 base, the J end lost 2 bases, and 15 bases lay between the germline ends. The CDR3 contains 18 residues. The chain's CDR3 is CASSQGVGGGTGANVLTF. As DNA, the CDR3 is TGCGCCAGCAGCCAAGGGGTGGGAGGGGGCACTGGGGCCAACGTCCTGACTTTC.

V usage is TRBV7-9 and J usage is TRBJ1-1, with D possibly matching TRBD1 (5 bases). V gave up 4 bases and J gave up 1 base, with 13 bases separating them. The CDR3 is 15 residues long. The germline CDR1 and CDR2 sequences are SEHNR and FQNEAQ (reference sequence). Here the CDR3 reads CASSSGGTANTEAFF. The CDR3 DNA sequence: TGTGCCAGCAGCTCGGGGGGGACTGCGAACACTGAAGCTTTCTTT.

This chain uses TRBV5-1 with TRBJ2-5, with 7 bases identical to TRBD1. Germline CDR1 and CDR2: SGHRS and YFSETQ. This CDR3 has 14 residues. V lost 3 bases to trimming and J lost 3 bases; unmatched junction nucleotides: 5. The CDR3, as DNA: TGCGCCAGCAGCTACGGGACAGTAAAAGAGACCCAGTACTTC. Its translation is CASSYGTVKETQYF.

The CDR3 region has the DNA TGTGCCAGCCGGACTAGCGGGGGGACGGTCACCGGGGAGCTGTTTTTT. It yields the protein CASRTSGGTVTGELFF. The chain joins TRBV7-2 to TRBJ2-2; 14 positions match TRBD2. The germline V gene encodes CDR1 SGHTA and CDR2 FQGNSA. The CDR3 is made up of 16 amino acids. The J segment lost 4 bases and the V segment lost 8 bases, leaving 6 bases of the junction unmatched.

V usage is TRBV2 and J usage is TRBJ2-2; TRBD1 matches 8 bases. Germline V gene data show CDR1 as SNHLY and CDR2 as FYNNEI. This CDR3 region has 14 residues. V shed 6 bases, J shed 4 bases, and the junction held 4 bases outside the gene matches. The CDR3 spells CASRRQGSTGELFF. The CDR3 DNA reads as TGTGCCAGCAGGAGACAGGGGTCCACCGGGGAGCTGTTTTTT.

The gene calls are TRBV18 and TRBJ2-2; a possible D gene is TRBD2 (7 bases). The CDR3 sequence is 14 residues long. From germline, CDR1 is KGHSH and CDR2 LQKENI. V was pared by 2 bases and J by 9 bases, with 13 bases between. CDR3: CASSPIQRDRELFF. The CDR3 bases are TGTGCCAGCTCACCAATCCAGCGGGACAGGGAGCTGTTTTTT.

CDR3 region: CASSESYDGPNTEAFF. CDR3 coding DNA: TGCGCCAGCAGTGAGAGTTACGACGGTCCCAACACTGAAGCTTTCTTT. This chain uses TRBV10-1 with TRBJ1-1; D unclear. Per germline, CDR1 WNHNN and CDR2 SYGVQD (reference sequence). V gave up 2 bases and J gave up 2 bases, with 15 bases separating them. The CDR3 contains 16 residues.

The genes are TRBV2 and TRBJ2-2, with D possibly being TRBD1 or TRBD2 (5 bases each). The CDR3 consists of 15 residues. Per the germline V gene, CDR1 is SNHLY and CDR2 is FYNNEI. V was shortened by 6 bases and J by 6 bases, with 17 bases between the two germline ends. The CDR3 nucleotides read TGTGCCAGCAGGCAATCCGGGACCCCCCCCGGGGAGCTGTTTTTT. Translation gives CASRQSGTPPGELFF.

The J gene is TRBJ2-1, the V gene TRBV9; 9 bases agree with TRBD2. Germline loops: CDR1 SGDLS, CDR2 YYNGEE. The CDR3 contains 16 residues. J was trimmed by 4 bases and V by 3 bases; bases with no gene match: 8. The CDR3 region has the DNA TGTGCCAGCAGCGCGGGCGGGAGGGCCATGTACAATGAGCAGTTCTTC. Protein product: CASSAGGRAMYNEQFF. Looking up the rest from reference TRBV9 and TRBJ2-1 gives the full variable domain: DSGVTQTPKHLITATGQRVTLRCSPRSGDLSVYWYQQSLDQGLQFLIQYYNGEERAKGNILERFSAQQFPDLHSELNLSSLELGDSALYFCASSAGGRAMYNEQFFGPGTRLTVL.

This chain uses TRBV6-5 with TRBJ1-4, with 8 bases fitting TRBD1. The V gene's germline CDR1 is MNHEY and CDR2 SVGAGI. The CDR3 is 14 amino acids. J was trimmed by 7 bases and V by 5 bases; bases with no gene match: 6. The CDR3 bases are TGTGCCAGCAGTCCCAGGGGGCGCACTGAAAAACTGTTTTTT. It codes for CASSPRGRTEKLFF.

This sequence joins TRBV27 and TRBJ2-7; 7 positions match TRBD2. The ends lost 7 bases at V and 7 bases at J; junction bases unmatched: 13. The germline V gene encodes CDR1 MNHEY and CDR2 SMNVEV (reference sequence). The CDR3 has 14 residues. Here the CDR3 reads CASTINGGTGEQYF. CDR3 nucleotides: TGTGCCAGCACCATAAACGGGGGGACGGGAGAGCAGTACTTC.

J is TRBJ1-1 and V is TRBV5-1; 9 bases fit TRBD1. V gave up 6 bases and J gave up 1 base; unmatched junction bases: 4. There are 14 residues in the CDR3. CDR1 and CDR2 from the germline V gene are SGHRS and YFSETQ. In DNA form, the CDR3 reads TGCGCCAGCACTTCGGGACAGGGGAACACTGAAGCTTTCTTT. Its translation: CASTSGQGNTEAFF.